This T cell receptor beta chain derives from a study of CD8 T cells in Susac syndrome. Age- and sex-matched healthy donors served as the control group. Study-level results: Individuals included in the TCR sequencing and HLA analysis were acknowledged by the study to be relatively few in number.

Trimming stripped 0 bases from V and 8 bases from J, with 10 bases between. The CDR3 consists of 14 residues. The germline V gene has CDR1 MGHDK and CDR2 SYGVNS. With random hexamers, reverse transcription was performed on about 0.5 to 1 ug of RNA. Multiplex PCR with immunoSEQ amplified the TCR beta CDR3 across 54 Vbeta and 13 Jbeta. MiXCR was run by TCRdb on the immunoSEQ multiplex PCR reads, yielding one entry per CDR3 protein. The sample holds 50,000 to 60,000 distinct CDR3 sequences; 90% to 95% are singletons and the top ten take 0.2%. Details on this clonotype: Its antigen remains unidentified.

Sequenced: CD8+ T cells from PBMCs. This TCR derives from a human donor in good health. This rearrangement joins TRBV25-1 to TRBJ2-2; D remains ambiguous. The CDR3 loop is CASSEYIEIGELFF. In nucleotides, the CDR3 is TGTGCCAGCAGTGAATATATAGAGATAGGGGAGCTGTTTTTT.